This record covers a single T cell receptor beta chain. Profiling relied on immunoSEQ multiplex PCR, and the TCRdb table lists in-frame clones only, not all of them. The sample yields about 79,000 clones, more than 85% seen once. These data belong to a study of technical replicates of blood from four donors. This CDR3 is 14 amino acids long. V was trimmed by 4 bases and J by 0 bases, leaving 9 bases between them. Germline loops: CDR1 MNHEY, CDR2 SMNVEV (reference sequence). The chain is built from TRBV27 and TRBJ2-5; D uncertain. The sequence derives from a human donor in good health. Some clones in this sample may be carry-over from other donors' samples. The sequenced sample was T cells isolated from PBMCs. This chain's CDR3 is CASSSPGNQETQYF. In DNA form, the CDR3 reads TGTGCCAGCAGTTCCCCAGGAAACCAAGAGACCCAGTACTTC.